The rows below give T cell receptor beta chains drawn from one sample of a study of cytomegalovirus exposure and HLA in healthy donors. Clones were sequenced by immunoSEQ multiplex PCR, and TCRdb holds only the in-frame ones, with some missing. The sample gives 70,000 to 90,000 clones, approximately 70% of which show up once; about 20% is in the top ten. The specimen was PBMCs. These receptor sequences come from a man aged 35-49 years in good health and CMV-seropositive. The CDR3 runs from the conserved cysteine through the conserved F or W. Rows may omit the clone size; those that give it use once, few, many or a size class.

v_call	cdr3_length	clone_size	j_call	cdr3_aa
TRBV27	14	.	TRBJ1-1	CASSLRTGSTEAFF
TRBV5-1	16	.	TRBJ2-7	CASSMGNRGSSYEQYF
TRBV11-2	16	.	TRBJ2-1	CASSLTPGSLSYEQFF
TRBV7-8	15	.	TRBJ1-3	CASSFNGDSGNTIYF
TRBV5-1	14	few	TRBJ2-1	CASSVGGAGGEQFF
TRBV29-1	15	few	TRBJ1-2	CSAGSGSGVSYGYTF
TRBV18	13	.	TRBJ1-1	CASSPQGDTEAFF
TRBV11-3	12	.	TRBJ1-2	CASSFQGYGYTF
TRBV2	13	.	TRBJ2-7	CASSGQGIYEQYF
TRBV6-1	12	.	TRBJ1-5	CASGQYNQPQHF
TRBV29-1	12	once	TRBJ2-5	CSVDGGSETQYF
TRBV27	14	.	TRBJ2-3	CASSSPLYADTQYF
TRBV2	13	.	TRBJ1-1	CASSEARGNEAFF
TRBV2	16	.	TRBJ2-6	CAHQDRPTSGANVLTF
TRBV7-3	12	.	TRBJ2-1	CASDRGCNEQFF
TRBV7-9	13	.	TRBJ2-7	CASEGGNSYEQYF
TRBV30	16	.	TRBJ2-2	CAWSVIRGVGTGELFF
TRBV11-3	16	few	TRBJ2-1	CASSLTHEVPYNEQFF
TRBV9	15	few	TRBJ1-2	CASSPGGLNQDGYTF
TRBV28	13	.	TRBJ2-3	CASSLPGGDTQYF
TRBV5-1	14	.	TRBJ2-7	CASSSRGEAYEQYF
TRBV11-2	14	.	TRBJ2-7	CASRGVDGLDEQYF
TRBV19	14	.	TRBJ1-1	CASSIAWRNTEAFF